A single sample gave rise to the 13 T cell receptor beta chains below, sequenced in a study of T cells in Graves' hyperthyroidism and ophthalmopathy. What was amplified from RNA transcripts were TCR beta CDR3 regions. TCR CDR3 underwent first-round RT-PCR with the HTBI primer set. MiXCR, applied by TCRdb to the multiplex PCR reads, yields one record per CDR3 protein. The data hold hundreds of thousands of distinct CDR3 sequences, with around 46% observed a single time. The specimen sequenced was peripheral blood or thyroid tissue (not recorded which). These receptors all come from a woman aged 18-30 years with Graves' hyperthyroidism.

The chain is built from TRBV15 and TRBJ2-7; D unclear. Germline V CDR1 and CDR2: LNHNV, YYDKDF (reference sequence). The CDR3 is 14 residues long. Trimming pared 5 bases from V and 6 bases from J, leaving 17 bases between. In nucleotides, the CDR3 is TGTGCCACCAGCTCACCGGGTCCTAGTGCCGAGCAGTACTTC. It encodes CATSSPGPSAEQYF.

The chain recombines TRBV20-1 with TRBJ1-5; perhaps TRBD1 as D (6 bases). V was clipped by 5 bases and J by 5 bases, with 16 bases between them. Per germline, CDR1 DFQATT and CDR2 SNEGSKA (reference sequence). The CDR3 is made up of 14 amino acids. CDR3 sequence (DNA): TGCAGTGCTGTACAGGGACTTCGTTATCAGCCCCAGCATTTT. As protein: CSAVQGLRYQPQHF.

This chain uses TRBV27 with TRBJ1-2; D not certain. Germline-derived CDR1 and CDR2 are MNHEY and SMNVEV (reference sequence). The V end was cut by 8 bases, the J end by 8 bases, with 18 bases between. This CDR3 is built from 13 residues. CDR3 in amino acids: CASSPAVREGYTF. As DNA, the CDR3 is TGTGCCAGCTCACCAGCGGTTCGCGAGGGCTACACCTTC.

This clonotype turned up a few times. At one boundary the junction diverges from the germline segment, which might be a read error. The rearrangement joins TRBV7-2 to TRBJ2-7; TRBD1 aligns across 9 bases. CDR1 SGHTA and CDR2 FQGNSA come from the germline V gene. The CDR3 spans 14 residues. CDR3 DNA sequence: TGCGCCAGCAGCTTGGGACAGGGAAGGTACGAGCAGTACTTC. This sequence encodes CASSLGQGRYEQYF. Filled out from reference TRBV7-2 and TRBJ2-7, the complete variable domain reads GAGVSQSPSNKVTEKGKDVELRCDPISGHTALYWYRQSLGQGLEFLIYFQGNSAPDKSGLPSDRFSAERTGGSVSTLTIQRTQQEDSAVYLCASSLGQGRYEQYFGPGTRLTVT.

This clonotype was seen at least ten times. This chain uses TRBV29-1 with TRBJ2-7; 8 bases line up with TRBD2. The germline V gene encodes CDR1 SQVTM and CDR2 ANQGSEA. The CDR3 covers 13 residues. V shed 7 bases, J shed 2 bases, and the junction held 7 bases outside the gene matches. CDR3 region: CSATSGRAYEQYF. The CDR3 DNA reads TGCAGCGCTACTAGCGGTAGGGCCTACGAGCAGTACTTC.

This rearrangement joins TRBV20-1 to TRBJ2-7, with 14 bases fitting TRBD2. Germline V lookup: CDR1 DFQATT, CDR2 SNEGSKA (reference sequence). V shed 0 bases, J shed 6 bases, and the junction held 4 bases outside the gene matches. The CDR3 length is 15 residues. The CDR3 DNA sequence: TGCAGTGCTAGAGAGGGACTAGCGGGAGTTTCCGAGCAGTACTTC. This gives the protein CSAREGLAGVSEQYF.

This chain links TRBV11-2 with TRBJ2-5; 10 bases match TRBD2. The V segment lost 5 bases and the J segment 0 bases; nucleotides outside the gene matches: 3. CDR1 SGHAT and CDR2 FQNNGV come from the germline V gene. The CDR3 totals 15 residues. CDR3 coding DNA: TGTGCCAGCAGCCCGACTAGCGGGCACCAAGAGACCCAGTACTTC. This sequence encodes CASSPTSGHQETQYF.

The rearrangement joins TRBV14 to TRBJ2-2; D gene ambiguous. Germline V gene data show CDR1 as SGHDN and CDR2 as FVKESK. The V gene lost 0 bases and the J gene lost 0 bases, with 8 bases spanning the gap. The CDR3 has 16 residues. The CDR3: CASSQDLVSNTGELFF. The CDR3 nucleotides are TGTGCCAGCAGCCAAGATCTTGTATCGAACACCGGGGAGCTGTTTTTT.

The CDR3 DNA reads TGCAGTGCGGCAACGGAAGACGAGCAGTACTTC. It specifies CSAATEDEQYF. V is TRBV20-1 and J is TRBJ2-7; no reliable D call. Trimming stripped 6 bases from V and 5 bases from J, with 11 bases between. Germline values: CDR1 DFQATT, CDR2 SNEGSKA (reference sequence). This CDR3 contains 11 residues.

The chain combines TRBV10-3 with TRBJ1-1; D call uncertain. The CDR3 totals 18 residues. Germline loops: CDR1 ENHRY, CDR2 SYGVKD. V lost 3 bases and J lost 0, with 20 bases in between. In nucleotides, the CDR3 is TGTGCCATCAGTGAAAGAGGTATGGGTCACATATTGAACACTGAAGCTTTCTTT. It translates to CAISERGMGHILNTEAFF.

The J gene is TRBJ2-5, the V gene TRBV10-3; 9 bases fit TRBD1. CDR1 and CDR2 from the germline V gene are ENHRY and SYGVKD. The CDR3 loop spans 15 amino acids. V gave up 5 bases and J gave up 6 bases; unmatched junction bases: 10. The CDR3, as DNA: TGTGCCATCAGTTCGGGACAGGGTAGAGCGAAGACCCAGTACTTC. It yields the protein CAISSGQGRAKTQYF.

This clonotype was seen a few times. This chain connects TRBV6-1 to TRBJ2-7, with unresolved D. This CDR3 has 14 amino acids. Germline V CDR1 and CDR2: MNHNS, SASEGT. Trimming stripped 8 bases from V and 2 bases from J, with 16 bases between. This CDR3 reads CASRRQTFAYEQYF. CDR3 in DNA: TGTGCCAGCCGACGGCAGACCTTCGCCTACGAGCAGTACTTC.

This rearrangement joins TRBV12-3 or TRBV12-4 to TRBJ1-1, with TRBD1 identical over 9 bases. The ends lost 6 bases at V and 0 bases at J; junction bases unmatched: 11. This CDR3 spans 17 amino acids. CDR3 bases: TGTGCCAGCAGAGATACAAGAGACAGGGGGGTGAACACTGAAGCTTTCTTT. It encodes CASRDTRDRGVNTEAFF.